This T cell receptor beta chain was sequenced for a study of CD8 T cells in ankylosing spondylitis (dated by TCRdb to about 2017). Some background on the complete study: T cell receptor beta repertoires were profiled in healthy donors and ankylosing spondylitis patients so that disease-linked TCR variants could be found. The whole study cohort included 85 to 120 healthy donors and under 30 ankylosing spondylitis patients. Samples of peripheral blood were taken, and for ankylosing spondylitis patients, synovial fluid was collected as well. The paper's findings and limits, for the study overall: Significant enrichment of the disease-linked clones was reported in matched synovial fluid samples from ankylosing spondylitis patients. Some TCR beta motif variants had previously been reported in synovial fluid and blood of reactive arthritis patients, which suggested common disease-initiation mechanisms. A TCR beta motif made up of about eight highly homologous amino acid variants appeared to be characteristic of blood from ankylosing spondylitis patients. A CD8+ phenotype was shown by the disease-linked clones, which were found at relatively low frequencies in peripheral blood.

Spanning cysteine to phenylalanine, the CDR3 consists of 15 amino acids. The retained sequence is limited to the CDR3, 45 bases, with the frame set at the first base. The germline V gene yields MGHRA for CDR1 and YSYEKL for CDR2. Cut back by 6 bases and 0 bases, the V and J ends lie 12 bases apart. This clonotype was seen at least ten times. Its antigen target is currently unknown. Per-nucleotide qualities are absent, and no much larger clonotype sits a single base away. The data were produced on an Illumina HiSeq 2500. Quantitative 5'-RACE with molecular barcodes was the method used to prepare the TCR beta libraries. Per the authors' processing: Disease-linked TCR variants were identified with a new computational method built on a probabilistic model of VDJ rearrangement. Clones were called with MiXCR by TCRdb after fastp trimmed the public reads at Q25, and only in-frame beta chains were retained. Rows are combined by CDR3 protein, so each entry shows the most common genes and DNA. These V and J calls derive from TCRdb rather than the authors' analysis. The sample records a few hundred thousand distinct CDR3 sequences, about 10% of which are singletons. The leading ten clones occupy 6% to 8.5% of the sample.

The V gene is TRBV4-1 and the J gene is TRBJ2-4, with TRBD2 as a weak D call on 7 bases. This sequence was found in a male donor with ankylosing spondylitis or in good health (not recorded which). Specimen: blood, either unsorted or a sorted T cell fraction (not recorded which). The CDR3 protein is CASRGGLLAKNIQYF. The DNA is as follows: TGCGCCAGCAGAGGGGGACTACTAGCCAAAAACATTCAGTACTTC.